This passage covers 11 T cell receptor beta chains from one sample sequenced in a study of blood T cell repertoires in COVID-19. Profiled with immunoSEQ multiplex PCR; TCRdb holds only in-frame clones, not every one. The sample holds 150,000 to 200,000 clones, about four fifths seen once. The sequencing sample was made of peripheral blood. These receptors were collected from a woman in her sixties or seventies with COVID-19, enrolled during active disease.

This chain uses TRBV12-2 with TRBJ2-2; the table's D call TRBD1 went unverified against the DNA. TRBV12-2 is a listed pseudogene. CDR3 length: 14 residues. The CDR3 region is CASRLGQNTGELFF. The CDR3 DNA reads TGTGCAAGTCGCTTGGGACAGAACACCGGGGAGCTGTTTTTT.

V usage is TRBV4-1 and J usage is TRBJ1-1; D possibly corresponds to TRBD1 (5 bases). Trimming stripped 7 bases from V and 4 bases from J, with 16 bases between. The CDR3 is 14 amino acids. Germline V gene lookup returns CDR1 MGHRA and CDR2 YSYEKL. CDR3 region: CASTVRQGGTEAFF. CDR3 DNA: TGCGCCAGCACCGTGAGGCAGGGAGGCACTGAAGCTTTCTTT.

This CDR3 reads CASSQDGAGGPSPLHF. CDR3 in DNA: TGTGCCAGCAGCCAAGATGGAGCAGGGGGTCCATCACCCCTCCACTTT. The chain couples TRBV4-2 to TRBJ1-6, with TRBD1 identical over 7 bases. The V gene end was trimmed by 0 bases and the J gene end by 10 bases; junction bases not matched to a gene: 9. Looked up from germline, CDR1 is LGHNA and CDR2 is YNFKEQ. There are 16 residues in the CDR3.

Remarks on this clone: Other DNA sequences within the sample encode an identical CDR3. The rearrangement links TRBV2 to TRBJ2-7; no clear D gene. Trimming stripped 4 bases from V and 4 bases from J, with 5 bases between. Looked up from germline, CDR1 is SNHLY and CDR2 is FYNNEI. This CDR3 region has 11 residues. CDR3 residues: CASSVTYEQYF. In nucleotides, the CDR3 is TGTGCCAGCAGTGTTACTTACGAGCAGTACTTC.

CDR3 DNA: TGTGCCAGTAGGCAGAGACAGGGAAACAATGAGCAGTTCTTC. It specifies CASRQRQGNNEQFF. The chain combines TRBV19 with TRBJ2-1, with TRBD1 identical over 7 bases. Germline V CDR1 and CDR2: LNHDA, SQIVND (reference sequence). The CDR3 is 14 residues long. V was clipped by 6 bases and J by 5 bases; unmatched bases: 7.

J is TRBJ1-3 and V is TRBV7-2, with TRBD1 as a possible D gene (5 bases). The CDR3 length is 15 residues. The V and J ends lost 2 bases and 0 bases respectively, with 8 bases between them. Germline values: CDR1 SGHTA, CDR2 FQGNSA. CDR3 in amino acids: CASSLTGNSGNTIYF. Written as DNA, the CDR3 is TGTGCCAGCAGCTTAACAGGAAACTCTGGAAACACCATATATTTT.

The CDR3 region is CSVRRPNYNEQFF. CDR3 nucleotides: TGCAGCGTTCGGCGGCCCAATTACAATGAGCAGTTCTTC. The chain combines TRBV29-1 with TRBJ2-1; no clear D. The germline gives CDR1 SQVTM, CDR2 ANQGSEA. The CDR3 runs 13 residues. V lost 5 bases and J 4 bases, leaving 12 bases between the germline ends.

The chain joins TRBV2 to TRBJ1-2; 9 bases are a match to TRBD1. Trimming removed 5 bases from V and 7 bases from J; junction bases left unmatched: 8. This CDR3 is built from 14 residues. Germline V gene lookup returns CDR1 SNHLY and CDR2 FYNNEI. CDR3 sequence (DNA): TGTGCCAGCAGTACCACCGACAGGGGGTTTGGCTACACCTTC. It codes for CASSTTDRGFGYTF.

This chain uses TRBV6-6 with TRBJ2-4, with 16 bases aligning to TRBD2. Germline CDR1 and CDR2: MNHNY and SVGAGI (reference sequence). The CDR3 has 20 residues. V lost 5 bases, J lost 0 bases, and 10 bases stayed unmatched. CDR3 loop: CASSPGLGTSGRVAKNIQYF. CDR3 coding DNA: TGTGCCAGCAGTCCAGGGTTAGGGACTAGCGGGAGGGTAGCCAAAAACATTCAGTACTTC.

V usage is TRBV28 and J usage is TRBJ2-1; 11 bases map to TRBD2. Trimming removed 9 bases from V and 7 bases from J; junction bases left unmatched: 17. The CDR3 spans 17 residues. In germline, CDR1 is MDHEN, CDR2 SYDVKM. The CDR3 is CASLTGPTSGRENEQFF. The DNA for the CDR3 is TGTGCCAGTTTGACAGGTCCTACTAGCGGGAGAGAGAATGAGCAGTTCTTC.

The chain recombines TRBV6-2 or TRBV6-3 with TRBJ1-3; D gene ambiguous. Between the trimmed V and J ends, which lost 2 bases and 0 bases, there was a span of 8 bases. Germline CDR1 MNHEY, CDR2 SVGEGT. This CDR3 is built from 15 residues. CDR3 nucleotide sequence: TGTGCCAGCAGTTACGGAGCCTTCTCTGGAAACACCATATATTTT. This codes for CASSYGAFSGNTIYF.